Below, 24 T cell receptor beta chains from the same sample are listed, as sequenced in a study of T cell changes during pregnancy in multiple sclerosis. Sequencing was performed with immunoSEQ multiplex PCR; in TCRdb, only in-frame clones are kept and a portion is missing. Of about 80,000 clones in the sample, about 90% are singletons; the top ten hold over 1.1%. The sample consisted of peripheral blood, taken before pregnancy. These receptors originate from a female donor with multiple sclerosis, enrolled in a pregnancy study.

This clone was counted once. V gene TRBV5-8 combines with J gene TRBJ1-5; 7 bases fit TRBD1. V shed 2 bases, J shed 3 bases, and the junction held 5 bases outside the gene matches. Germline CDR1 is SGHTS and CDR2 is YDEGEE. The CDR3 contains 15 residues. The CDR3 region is CASSFRGQFNQPQHF. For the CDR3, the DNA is TGTGCCAGCAGCTTTAGGGGACAGTTCAATCAGCCCCAGCATTTT.

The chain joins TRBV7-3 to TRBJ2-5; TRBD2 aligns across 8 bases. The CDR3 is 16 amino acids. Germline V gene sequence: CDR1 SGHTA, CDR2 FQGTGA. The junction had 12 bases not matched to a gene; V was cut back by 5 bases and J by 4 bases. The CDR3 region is CASSPLGGAVGETQYF. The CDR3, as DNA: TGTGCCAGCAGCCCACTCGGGGGGGCCGTGGGAGAGACCCAGTACTTC.

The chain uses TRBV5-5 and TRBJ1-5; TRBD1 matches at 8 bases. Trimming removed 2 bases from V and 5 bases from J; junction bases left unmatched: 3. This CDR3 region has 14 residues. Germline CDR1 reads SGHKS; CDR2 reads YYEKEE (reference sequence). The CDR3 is CASSLGRGHQPQHF. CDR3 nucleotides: TGTGCCAGCAGCTTAGGCAGGGGGCATCAGCCCCAGCATTTT.

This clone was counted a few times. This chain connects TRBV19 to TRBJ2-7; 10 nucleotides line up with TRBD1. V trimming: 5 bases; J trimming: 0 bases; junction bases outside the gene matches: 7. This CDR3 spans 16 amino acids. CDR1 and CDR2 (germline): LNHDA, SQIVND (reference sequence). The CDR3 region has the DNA TGTGCCAGTAGTTCCGGGACAGGGGACCTCTCCTACGAGCAGTACTTC. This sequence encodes CASSSGTGDLSYEQYF.

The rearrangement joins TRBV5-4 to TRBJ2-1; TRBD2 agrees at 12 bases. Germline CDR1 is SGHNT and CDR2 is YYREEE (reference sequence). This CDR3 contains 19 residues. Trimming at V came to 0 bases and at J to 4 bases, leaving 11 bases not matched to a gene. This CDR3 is CASSLEWASGGAFYNEQFF. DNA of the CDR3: TGTGCCAGCAGCTTGGAATGGGCTAGCGGGGGGGCCTTTTACAATGAGCAGTTCTTC.

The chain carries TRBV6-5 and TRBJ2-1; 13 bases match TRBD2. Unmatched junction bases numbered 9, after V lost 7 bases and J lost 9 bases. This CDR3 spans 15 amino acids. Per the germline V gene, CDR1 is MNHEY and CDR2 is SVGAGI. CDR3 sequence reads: CASTPTSGGTREQFF. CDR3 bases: TGTGCCAGCACCCCGACTAGCGGGGGGACTCGTGAGCAGTTCTTC.

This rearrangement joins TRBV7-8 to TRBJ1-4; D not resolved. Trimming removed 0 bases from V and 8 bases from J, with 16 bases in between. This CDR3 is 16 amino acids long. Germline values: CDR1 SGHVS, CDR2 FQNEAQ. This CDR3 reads CASSLARRERGEKLFF. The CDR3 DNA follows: TGTGCCAGCAGCTTAGCACGCCGGGAACGAGGGGAAAAACTGTTTTTT.

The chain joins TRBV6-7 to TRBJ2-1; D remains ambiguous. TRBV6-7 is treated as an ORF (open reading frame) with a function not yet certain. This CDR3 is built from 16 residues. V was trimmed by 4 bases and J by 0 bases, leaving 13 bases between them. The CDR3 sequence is CASSFAPRSSYNEQFF. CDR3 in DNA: TGTGCCAGCAGTTTCGCCCCAAGGAGCTCCTACAATGAGCAGTTCTTC.

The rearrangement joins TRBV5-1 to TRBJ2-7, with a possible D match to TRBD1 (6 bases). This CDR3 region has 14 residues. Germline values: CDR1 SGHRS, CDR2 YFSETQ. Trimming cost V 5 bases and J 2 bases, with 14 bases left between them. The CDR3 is CASREIQGPYEQYF. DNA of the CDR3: TGCGCCAGCAGAGAGATACAGGGCCCCTACGAGCAGTACTTC.

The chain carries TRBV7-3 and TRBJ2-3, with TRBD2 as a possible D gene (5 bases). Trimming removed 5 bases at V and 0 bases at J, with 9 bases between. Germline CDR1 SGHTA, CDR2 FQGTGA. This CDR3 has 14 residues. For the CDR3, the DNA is TGTGCCAGCAGCCTCGGGGTGAGCACAGATACGCAGTATTTT. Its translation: CASSLGVSTDTQYF.

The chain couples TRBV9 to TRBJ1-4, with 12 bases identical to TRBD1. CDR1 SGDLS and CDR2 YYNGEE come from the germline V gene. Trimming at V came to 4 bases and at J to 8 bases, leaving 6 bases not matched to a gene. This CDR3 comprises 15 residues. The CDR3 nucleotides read TGTGCCAGCAGCACCTCAGGGACAGGGGGCGAAAAACTGTTTTTT. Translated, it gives CASSTSGTGGEKLFF.

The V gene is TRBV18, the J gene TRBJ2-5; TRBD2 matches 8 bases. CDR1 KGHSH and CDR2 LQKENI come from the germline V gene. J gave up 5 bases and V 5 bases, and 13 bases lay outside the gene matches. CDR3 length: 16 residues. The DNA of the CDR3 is TGTGCCAGCTCAGCTCCGGGACTAGGGGAGATGGAGACCCAGTACTTC. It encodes CASSAPGLGEMETQYF.

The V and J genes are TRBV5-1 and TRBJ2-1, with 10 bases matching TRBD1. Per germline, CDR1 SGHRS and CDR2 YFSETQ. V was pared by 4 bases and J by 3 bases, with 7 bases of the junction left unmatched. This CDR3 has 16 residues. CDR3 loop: CASSQRDRGIYNEQFF. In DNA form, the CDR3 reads TGCGCCAGCAGCCAAAGGGACAGGGGCATCTACAATGAGCAGTTCTTC. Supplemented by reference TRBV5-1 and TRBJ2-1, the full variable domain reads KAGVTQTPRYLIKTRGQQVTLSCSPISGHRSVSWYQQTPGQGLQFLFEYFSETQRNKGNFPGRFSGRQFSNSRSEMNVSTLELGDSALYLCASSQRDRGIYNEQFFGPGTRLTVL.

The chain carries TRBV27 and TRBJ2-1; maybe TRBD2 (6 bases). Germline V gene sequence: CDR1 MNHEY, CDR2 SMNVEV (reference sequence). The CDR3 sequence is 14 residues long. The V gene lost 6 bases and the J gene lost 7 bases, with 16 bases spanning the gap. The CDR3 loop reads CASRPPGAGNEQFF. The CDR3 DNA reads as TGTGCCAGCAGACCCCCGGGAGCTGGGAATGAGCAGTTCTTC.

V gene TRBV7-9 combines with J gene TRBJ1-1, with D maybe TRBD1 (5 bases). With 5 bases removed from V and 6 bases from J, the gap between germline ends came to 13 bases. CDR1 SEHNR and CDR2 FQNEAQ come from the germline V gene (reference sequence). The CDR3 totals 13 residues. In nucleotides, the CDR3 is TGTGCCAGCAGCCGATTGGGGGGACCTGAAGCTTTCTTT. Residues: CASSRLGGPEAFF.

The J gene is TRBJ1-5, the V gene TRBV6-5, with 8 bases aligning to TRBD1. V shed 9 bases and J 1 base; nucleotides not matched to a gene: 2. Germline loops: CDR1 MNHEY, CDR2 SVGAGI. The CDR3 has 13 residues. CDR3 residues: CASRQGSNQPQHF. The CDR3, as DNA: TGTGCCAGTAGACAGGGGAGCAATCAGCCCCAGCATTTT.

In DNA, the CDR3 is TGTGCCAGCAGCGTAACTAGGCAACTCGATACGCAGTATTTT. Protein: CASSVTRQLDTQYF. The chain has TRBV7-9 and TRBJ2-3, with D tentatively TRBD2 (5 bases). Germline-derived CDR1 and CDR2 are SEHNR and FQNEAQ (reference sequence). V dropped 5 bases and J dropped 6 bases, with 15 bases sitting between them. The CDR3 extends over 14 amino acids.

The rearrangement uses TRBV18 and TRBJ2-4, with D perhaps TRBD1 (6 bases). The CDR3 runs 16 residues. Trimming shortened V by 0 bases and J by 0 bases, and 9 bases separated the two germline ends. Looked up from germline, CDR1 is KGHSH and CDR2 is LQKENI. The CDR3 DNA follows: TGTGCCAGCTCACCACCCGGGACAATAGCCAAAAACATTCAGTACTTC. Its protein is CASSPPGTIAKNIQYF. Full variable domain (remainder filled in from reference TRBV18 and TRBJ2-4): NAGVMQNPRHLVRRRGQEARLRCSPMKGHSHVYWYRQLPEEGLKFMVYLQKENIIDESGMPKERFSAEFPKEGPSILRIQQVVRGDSAAYFCASSPPGTIAKNIQYFGAGTRLSVL.

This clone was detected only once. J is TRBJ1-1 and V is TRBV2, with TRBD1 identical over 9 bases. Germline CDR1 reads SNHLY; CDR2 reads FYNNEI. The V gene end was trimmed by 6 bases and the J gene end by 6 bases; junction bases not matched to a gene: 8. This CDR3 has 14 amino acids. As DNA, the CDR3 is TGTGCCAGCAGCCCCCGGGACAGGGTCTCTGAAGCTTTCTTT. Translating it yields CASSPRDRVSEAFF.

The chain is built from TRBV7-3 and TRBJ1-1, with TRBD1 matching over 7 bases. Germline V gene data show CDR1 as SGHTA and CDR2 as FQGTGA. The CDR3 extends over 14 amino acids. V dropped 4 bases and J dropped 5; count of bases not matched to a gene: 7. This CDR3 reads CASSSGGMQTEAFF. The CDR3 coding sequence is TGTGCCAGCAGCTCAGGGGGGATGCAGACTGAAGCTTTCTTT. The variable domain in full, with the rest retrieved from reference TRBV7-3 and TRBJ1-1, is GAGVSQTPSNKVTEKGKYVELRCDPISGHTALYWYRQSLGQGPEFLIYFQGTGAADDSGLPNDRFFAVRPEGSVSTLKIQRTERGDSAVYLCASSSGGMQTEAFFGQGTRLTVV.

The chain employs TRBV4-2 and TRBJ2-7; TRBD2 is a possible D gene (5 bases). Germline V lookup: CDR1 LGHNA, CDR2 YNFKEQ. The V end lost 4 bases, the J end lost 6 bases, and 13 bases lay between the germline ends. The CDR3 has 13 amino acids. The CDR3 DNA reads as TGTGCCAGCAGCCCCGAGAGGGTCCGCGAGCAGTACTTC. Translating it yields CASSPERVREQYF.

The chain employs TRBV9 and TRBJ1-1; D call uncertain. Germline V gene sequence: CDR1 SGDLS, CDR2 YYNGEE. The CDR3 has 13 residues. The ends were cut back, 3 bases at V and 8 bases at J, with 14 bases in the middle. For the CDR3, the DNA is TGTGCCAGCAGCGGAAGATACACGGGAGAAGCTTTCTTT. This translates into CASSGRYTGEAFF. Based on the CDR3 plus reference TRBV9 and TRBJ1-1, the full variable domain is DSGVTQTPKHLITATGQRVTLRCSPRSGDLSVYWYQQSLDQGLQFLIQYYNGEERAKGNILERFSAQQFPDLHSELNLSSLELGDSALYFCASSGRYTGEAFFGQGTRLTVV.

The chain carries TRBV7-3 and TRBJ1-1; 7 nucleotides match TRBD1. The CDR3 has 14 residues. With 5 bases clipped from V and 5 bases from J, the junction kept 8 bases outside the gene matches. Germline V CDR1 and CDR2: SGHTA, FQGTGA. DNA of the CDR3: TGTGCCAGCAGCCAGGGACAGAGTTCGACTGAAGCTTTCTTT. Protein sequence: CASSQGQSSTEAFF.

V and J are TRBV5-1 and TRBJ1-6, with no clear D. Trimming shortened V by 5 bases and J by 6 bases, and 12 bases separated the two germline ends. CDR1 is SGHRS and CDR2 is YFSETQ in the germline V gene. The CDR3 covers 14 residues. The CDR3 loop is CASRDSGGNSPLHF. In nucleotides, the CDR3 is TGCGCCAGCAGGGACTCTGGCGGTAATTCACCCCTCCACTTT.